Sequencing of this T cell receptor beta chain was carried out in a study of regulatory T cells in long-lasting Graves disease. Stated time point: newly diagnosed GD, antithyroid drugs for less than 3 months. With RNA extracted from PBMCs as input, the TCR library was made. This clonotype was observed many times. Its matching antigen is unknown. Overall study findings and caveats: Researchers reported studying only peripheral blood, not thyroid tissue. Limited samples may have lowered accuracy. Favoring TRBV28, TRBJ1-2 and TRBJ2-5 was a feature seen in persistent disease.

Library construction for TCR beta used iRepertoire HTBI primers and Arm-PCR of CDR3 regions. One entry per CDR3 protein results from TCRdb running MiXCR on the multiplex PCR reads. Among 350,000 to 550,000 distinct CDR3 sequences listed, about a sixth were seen once. The CDR3 length is 13 residues. Germline lookup yields CDR1 SGHDN and CDR2 FVKESK. V lost 0 bases to trimming and J lost 5 bases, with 6 bases between them. These same data were also listed under a study on T cells in Graves' hyperthyroidism and ophthalmopathy.

The rearrangement uses TRBV14 and TRBJ2-3; D is unclear. The source was peripheral blood mononuclear cells (PBMCs), collected at new diagnosis, from a patient treated with antithyroid drugs. The TCR originated in a woman under 30 with Graves disease. The CDR3 sequence is CASSQDLGDTQYF. CDR3 bases: TGTGCCAGCAGCCAAGATCTAGGAGATACGCAGTATTTT.